These 28 T cell receptor beta chains were all obtained from the same sample, sequenced in a study of T cells in localized non-small cell lung cancer. Measured with immunoSEQ multiplex PCR; TCRdb has only the in-frame clones, and not every one. This table holds roughly 13,000 clones, just over 85% found once. The sequencing here drew on peripheral blood, taken before any cancer treatment. These receptors all stem from a male donor older than 55 with stage III lung adenocarcinoma.

CDR3 residues: CASSFTWWGQGIGETQYF. The CDR3 region has the DNA TGTGCCAGCAGCTTCACGTGGTGGGGACAGGGGATTGGTGAGACCCAGTACTTC. The chain links TRBV7-2 to TRBJ2-5, with TRBD1 matching 10 bases. After removal of 3 bases from V and 5 bases from J, the junction contained 15 bases not matched to a gene. Germline V lookup: CDR1 SGHTA, CDR2 FQGNSA. The CDR3 sequence is 18 residues long.

The rearrangement links TRBV5-1 to TRBJ2-7; no clear D. The CDR3 length is 13 residues. Germline CDR1 SGHRS, CDR2 YFSETQ. The V and J ends lost 4 bases and 0 bases respectively, with 8 bases between them. The chain's CDR3 is CASSPRSSYEQYF. In nucleotides, the CDR3 is TGCGCCAGCAGCCCCCGAAGCTCCTACGAGCAGTACTTC. Complete variable domain (other parts from reference TRBV5-1 and TRBJ2-7): KAGVTQTPRYLIKTRGQQVTLSCSPISGHRSVSWYQQTPGQGLQFLFEYFSETQRNKGNFPGRFSGRQFSNSRSEMNVSTLELGDSALYLCASSPRSSYEQYFGPGTRLTVT.

The genes are TRBV7-9 and TRBJ2-7; TRBD2 matches at 8 bases. Germline V lookup: CDR1 SEHNR, CDR2 FQNEAQ (reference sequence). The trim removed 5 bases at V and 3 bases at J, leaving 9 bases unmatched. CDR3 length equals 15 residues. CDR3 bases: TGTGCCAGCAGCCACCCGGGACTAGGATTCTACGAGCAGTACTTC. Its protein is CASSHPGLGFYEQYF.

The chain employs TRBV10-3 and TRBJ1-2, with TRBD1 matching 9 bases. Per germline, CDR1 ENHRY and CDR2 SYGVKD. The CDR3 runs to 16 residues. After removal of 1 base from V and 6 bases from J, the junction contained 9 bases not matched to a gene. CDR3 loop: CAISEFLETGGDGYTF. The CDR3 region has the DNA TGTGCCATCAGTGAGTTTTTGGAGACAGGGGGAGATGGCTACACCTTC.

The V call is TRBV2, the J call TRBJ1-5; TRBD1 might be the D (5 bases). This CDR3 comprises 15 residues. Deletions cut 5 bases from V and 6 bases from J, with 17 bases between. CDR1 is SNHLY and CDR2 is FYNNEI in the germline V gene. The CDR3 loop is CASSNPLGDTQPQHF. The DNA of the CDR3 is TGTGCCAGCAGTAACCCCTTGGGGGATACTCAGCCCCAGCATTTT. Full variable domain (remainder filled in from reference TRBV2 and TRBJ1-5): EPEVTQTPSHQVTQMGQEVILRCVPISNHLYFYWYRQILGQKVEFLVSFYNNEISEKSEIFDDQFSVERPDGSNFTLKIRSTKLEDSAMYFCASSNPLGDTQPQHFGDGTRLSIL.

The V gene is TRBV30, the J gene TRBJ1-5; TRBD1 agrees at 7 bases. CDR3 size: 13 residues. Trimming at V came to 4 bases and at J to 6 bases, leaving 6 bases not matched to a gene. Per germline, CDR1 GTSNPN and CDR2 SVGIG (reference sequence). The CDR3 loop reads CAWTKGAGQPQHF. CDR3 coding DNA: TGTGCCTGGACAAAGGGGGCGGGTCAGCCCCAGCATTTT.

The chain recombines TRBV6-1 with TRBJ1-2; possible D gene TRBD1, 5 bases. Germline CDR1 and CDR2: MNHNS and SASEGT. The CDR3 runs to 16 residues. Trimming left V 1 base short and J 2 bases short, with 14 bases between. The CDR3 DNA reads as TGTGCCAGCAGTGAAGGGGGACCGAGCAGAAACTATGGCTACACCTTC. Its protein is CASSEGGPSRNYGYTF.

The V call is TRBV5-1, the J call TRBJ1-2; 8 nucleotides match TRBD1. CDR3 length equals 15 residues. From germline, CDR1 is SGHRS and CDR2 YFSETQ. After removal of 0 bases from V and 8 bases from J, the junction contained 9 bases not matched to a gene. The CDR3 spells CASSLDPQGGGGYTF. The CDR3 DNA is TGCGCCAGCAGCTTGGATCCACAGGGGGGCGGAGGCTACACCTTC.

The V gene is TRBV6-5, the J gene TRBJ2-1; 12 bases are a match to TRBD2. Germline V CDR1 and CDR2: MNHEY, SVGAGI. This CDR3 has 15 residues. The trim removed 4 bases at V and 4 bases at J, leaving 2 bases unmatched. The CDR3 DNA follows: TGTGCCAGCAGTTCTAGCGGGGGGGCGTACAATGAGCAGTTCTTC. It encodes CASSSSGGAYNEQFF.

The CDR3 spells CASSQGMEIAQFF. Written as DNA, the CDR3 is TGTGCCAGCAGTCAGGGTATGGAGATTGCGCAGTTCTTC. The chain combines TRBV2 with TRBJ2-1, with TRBD1 as a possible D gene (5 bases). Deletions cut 5 bases from V and 12 bases from J, with 17 bases between. Germline V lookup: CDR1 SNHLY, CDR2 FYNNEI. CDR3 length equals 13 residues.

Only one count was recorded for this clone. The V gene is TRBV10-3, the J gene TRBJ2-7; unclear D gene. CDR1 ENHRY and CDR2 SYGVKD come from the germline V gene. V was shortened by 4 bases and J by 0 bases, with 10 bases between the two germline ends. This CDR3 is 14 amino acids long. CDR3: CAISVDPVSYEQYF. DNA of the CDR3: TGTGCCATCAGTGTAGATCCAGTCTCCTACGAGCAGTACTTC.

In its sample, this clone was seen once. As DNA, the CDR3 is TGCGCCAGCAGCCACGCCGGGACAGGGTCAGTTCATCACTATGGCTACACCTTC. Amino acid sequence: CASSHAGTGSVHHYGYTF. This chain uses TRBV4-1 with TRBJ1-2; 9 nucleotides align to TRBD1. In germline, CDR1 is MGHRA, CDR2 YSYEKL. After removal of 3 bases from V and 3 bases from J, the junction contained 14 bases not matched to a gene. The CDR3 is 18 amino acids.

The gene calls are TRBV10-3 and TRBJ2-3; D ambiguous. V shed 8 bases and J shed 9 bases, with 12 bases lying between them. The CDR3 runs 11 residues. The V gene's germline CDR1 is ENHRY and CDR2 SYGVKD. As DNA, the CDR3 is TGTGCCATCTTCCCCCAAAGAACGCAGTATTTT. This translates into CAIFPQRTQYF.

This chain uses TRBV2 with TRBJ1-5; 9 bases are shared with TRBD1. The CDR3 runs 16 residues. V shed 5 bases and J 2 bases; nucleotides not matched to a gene: 7. Germline lookup yields CDR1 SNHLY and CDR2 FYNNEI. The CDR3 loop reads CASSPRRQGGNQPQHF. CDR3 sequence (DNA): TGTGCCAGCAGTCCCCGGAGACAGGGGGGCAATCAGCCCCAGCATTTT. The full variable domain, its missing parts supplied by reference TRBV2 and TRBJ1-5, is EPEVTQTPSHQVTQMGQEVILRCVPISNHLYFYWYRQILGQKVEFLVSFYNNEISEKSEIFDDQFSVERPDGSNFTLKIRSTKLEDSAMYFCASSPRRQGGNQPQHFGDGTRLSIL.

This clone turned up a few times. The chain is built from TRBV6-5 and TRBJ2-5, with 7 nucleotides matching TRBD2. CDR3 size: 13 residues. Germline V CDR1 and CDR2: MNHEY, SVGAGI. The junction had 8 bases not matched to a gene; V was cut back by 6 bases and J by 7 bases. The CDR3 protein is CASSSSGGGTQYF. The CDR3 DNA reads TGTGCCAGCAGCTCTAGCGGTGGGGGGACCCAGTACTTC.

The chain has TRBV4-1 and TRBJ2-1; D assignment may be TRBD1 or TRBD2 (5 bases each). Germline loops: CDR1 MGHRA, CDR2 YSYEKL. The CDR3 spans 16 residues. With 1 base removed from V and 3 bases from J, the gap between germline ends came to 13 bases. The CDR3 nucleotides read TGCGCCAGCAGCCAAGGATATCGGGGCATCTACAATGAGCAGTTCTTC. This encodes CASSQGYRGIYNEQFF.

The J gene is TRBJ2-2, the V gene TRBV19, with D unclear. Trimming took 3 bases from V and 5 from J, leaving 13 bases between them. The CDR3 has 15 amino acids. Germline values: CDR1 LNHDA, CDR2 SQIVND (reference sequence). CDR3: CASSIGLGGTGELFF. The CDR3 nucleotides read TGTGCCAGTAGTATCGGCCTTGGTGGTACCGGGGAGCTGTTTTTT.

The rearrangement joins TRBV6-4 to TRBJ1-1, with D possibly TRBD1 on 6 matching bases. V lost 7 bases to trimming and J lost 6 bases, with 18 bases between them. From germline, CDR1 is MRHNA and CDR2 SNTAGT. The CDR3 spans 14 residues. Here the CDR3 reads CASTPSQGSAEAFF. The CDR3, as DNA: TGTGCCAGCACCCCTTCACAGGGATCGGCTGAAGCTTTCTTT.

The V and J genes are TRBV30 and TRBJ2-1; no firm D call. In germline, CDR1 is GTSNPN, CDR2 SVGIG (reference sequence). This CDR3 comprises 12 residues. The V gene lost 0 bases and the J gene lost 8 bases, with 8 bases spanning the gap. Here the CDR3 DNA reads TGTGCCTGGAGTGTACTTTGGGATGAGCAGTTCTTC. This gives the protein CAWSVLWDEQFF. Based on the CDR3 plus reference TRBV30 and TRBJ2-1, the full variable domain is SQTIHQWPATLVQPVGSPLSLECTVEGTSNPNLYWYRQAAGRGLQLLFYSVGIGQISSEVPQNLSASRPQDRQFILSSKKLLLSDSGFYLCAWSVLWDEQFFGPGTRLTVL.

V is TRBV19 and J is TRBJ2-2, with 10 nucleotides matching TRBD2. The germline gives CDR1 LNHDA, CDR2 SQIVND (reference sequence). The CDR3 extends over 17 amino acids. V was pared by 4 bases and J by 1 base, with 6 bases of the junction left unmatched. CDR3 sequence reads: CASSRRGLAENTGELFF. The CDR3 region has the DNA TGTGCCAGTAGTAGAAGAGGACTAGCGGAGAACACCGGGGAGCTGTTTTTT.

The chain has TRBV8-2 and TRBJ2-6. TRBV8-2 is assigned pseudogene status. The CDR3 is made up of 15 amino acids. CDR3 sequence reads: CGIGFTQSRANVLTF. CDR3 nucleotide sequence: TGTGGCATAGGCTTTACACAAAGTCGGGCCAACGTCCTGACTTTC.

V is TRBV6-1 and J is TRBJ1-1, with D unresolved. The V and J ends lost 6 bases and 4 bases respectively, with 12 bases between them. Germline loops: CDR1 MNHNS, CDR2 SASEGT. The length of the CDR3 is 13 residues. The CDR3 nucleotides are TGTGCCAGCAGGAACGATTGGGCCACTGAAGCTTTCTTT. This translates into CASRNDWATEAFF.

The rearrangement links TRBV11-3 to TRBJ2-1, with TRBD2 matching 11 bases. V lost 6 bases and J lost 5; bases outside the gene matches: 6. Germline V CDR1 and CDR2: SGHNT, YENEEA. The CDR3 is made up of 15 amino acids. The CDR3 here is CASRRTSGGDNEQFF. The CDR3 DNA sequence: TGTGCCAGCAGGCGTACTAGCGGGGGTGACAATGAGCAGTTCTTC.

V and J are TRBV6-6 and TRBJ2-6; the D gene is possibly TRBD1 (6 bases). The ends were cut back, 6 bases at V and 1 base at J, with 13 bases in the middle. Looked up from germline, CDR1 is MNHNY and CDR2 is SVGAGI (reference sequence). The CDR3 contains 16 residues. The CDR3 coding sequence is TGTGCCAGCAGAGATCAGACAGGTTCTGGGGCCAACGTCCTGACTTTC. Protein: CASRDQTGSGANVLTF.

This chain links TRBV30 with TRBJ1-1; D gene ambiguous. Per the germline V gene, CDR1 is GTSNPN and CDR2 is SVGIG (reference sequence). With 0 bases removed from V and 4 bases from J, the gap between germline ends came to 3 bases. This CDR3 spans 11 amino acids. The CDR3 region has the DNA TGTGCCTGGAGTGTCAGCACTGAAGCTTTCTTT. This sequence encodes CAWSVSTEAFF.

CDR3: CASSWAYNRAGPSNEKLFF. Here the CDR3 DNA reads TGTGCCAGCAGTTGGGCCTATAACAGGGCCGGGCCTTCTAATGAAAAACTGTTTTTT. The chain couples TRBV28 to TRBJ1-4; D perhaps matches TRBD1 (6 bases). The CDR3 is 19 residues long. CDR1 and CDR2 from the germline V gene are MDHEN and SYDVKM. Trimming left V 4 bases short and J 3 bases short, with 24 bases between.

This rearrangement joins TRBV2 to TRBJ1-1; a weak D match, TRBD1 (5 bases). The CDR3 extends over 14 amino acids. Trimming cost V 2 bases and J 3 bases, with 10 bases left between them. The germline gives CDR1 SNHLY, CDR2 FYNNEI. In nucleotides, the CDR3 is TGTGCCAGCAGTGAATGGGTCAGGGACACTGAAGCTTTCTTT. Its protein is CASSEWVRDTEAFF.

J is TRBJ2-7 and V is TRBV19; D is possibly TRBD1 (6 bases). From germline, CDR1 is LNHDA and CDR2 SQIVND (reference sequence). V was trimmed by 6 bases and J by 1 base, leaving 13 bases between them. The CDR3 loop spans 14 amino acids. In nucleotides, the CDR3 is TGTGCCAGTAGCATCCCAGGGGTTTCCTACGAGCAGTACTTC. Its protein product is CASSIPGVSYEQYF.